This record concerns one T cell receptor (beta chain) sequence. As yet, its antigen is unknown. Assay used: immunoSEQ multiplex PCR; TCRdb lists only in-frame clones, some missing. The sample has tens of thousands of clones; over 80% are singletons. The data derive from a study of OX40 agonist ivuxolimab in advanced cancers. Study conclusions and caveats: Among T cells, CD8+ cells averaged more expanded clones than CD4+ cells. Within 6 weeks, CD4+ and CD8+ blood T cells expanded clonally at 0.1 to 3.0 mg/kg.

With 9 bases clipped from V and 5 bases from J, the junction kept 12 bases outside the gene matches. This CDR3 is built from 14 residues. Germline V CDR1 and CDR2: LNHDA, SQIVND (reference sequence). The receptor was derived from an adult with an advanced solid tumor such as melanoma, head and neck, liver or kidney cancer. The genes are TRBV19 and TRBJ2-5; 7 bases line up with TRBD1. The sample here was CD4+ or CD8+ T cells sorted from blood, taken in a trial of the OX40 agonist ivuxolimab. CDR3 region: CASRDSPTRETQYF. The CDR3 region has the DNA TGTGCCAGCAGGGACAGCCCGACGCGGGAGACCCAGTACTTC. The whole variable domain, remainder taken from reference TRBV19 and TRBJ2-5, is DGGITQSPKYLFRKEGQNVTLSCEQNLNHDAMYWYRQDPGQGLRLIYYSQIVNDFQKGDIAEGYSVSREKKESFPLTVTSAQKNPTAFYLCASRDSPTRETQYFGPGTRLLVL.